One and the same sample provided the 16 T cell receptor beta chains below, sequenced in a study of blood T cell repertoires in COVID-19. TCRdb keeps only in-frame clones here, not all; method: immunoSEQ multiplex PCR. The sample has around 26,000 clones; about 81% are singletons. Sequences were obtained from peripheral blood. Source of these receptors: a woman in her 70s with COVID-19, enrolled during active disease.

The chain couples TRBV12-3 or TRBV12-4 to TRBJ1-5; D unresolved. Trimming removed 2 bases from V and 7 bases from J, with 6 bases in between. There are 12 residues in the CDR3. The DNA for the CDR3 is TGTGCCAGCAGTTTATCGGGGCAGCCCCAGCATTTT. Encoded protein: CASSLSGQPQHF.

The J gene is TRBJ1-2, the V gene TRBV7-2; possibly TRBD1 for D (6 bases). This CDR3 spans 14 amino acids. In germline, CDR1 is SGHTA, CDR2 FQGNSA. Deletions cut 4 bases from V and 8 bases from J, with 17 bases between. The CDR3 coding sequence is TGTGCCAGCAGCTCAAGACGACAGGTTCAAGGCTACACCTTC. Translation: CASSSRRQVQGYTF.

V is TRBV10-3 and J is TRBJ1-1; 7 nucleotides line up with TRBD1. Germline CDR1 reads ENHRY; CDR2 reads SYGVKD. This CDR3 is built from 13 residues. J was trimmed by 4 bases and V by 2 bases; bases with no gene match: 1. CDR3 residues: CAISENRGTEAFF. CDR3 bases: TGTGCCATCAGTGAGAACAGGGGCACTGAAGCTTTCTTT.

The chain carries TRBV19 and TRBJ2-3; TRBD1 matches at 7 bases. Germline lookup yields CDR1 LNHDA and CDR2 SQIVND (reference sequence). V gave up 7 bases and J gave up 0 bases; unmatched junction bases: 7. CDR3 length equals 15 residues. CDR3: CASTSHRGSTDTQYF. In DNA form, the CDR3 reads TGTGCCAGTACCTCCCACAGGGGAAGCACAGATACGCAGTATTTT.

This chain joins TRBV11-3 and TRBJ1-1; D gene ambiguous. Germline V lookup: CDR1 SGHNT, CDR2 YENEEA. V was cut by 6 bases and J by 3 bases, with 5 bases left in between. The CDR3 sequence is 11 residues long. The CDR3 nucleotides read TGTGCCAGCAGTTCTTACACTGAAGCTTTCTTT. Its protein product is CASSSYTEAFF.

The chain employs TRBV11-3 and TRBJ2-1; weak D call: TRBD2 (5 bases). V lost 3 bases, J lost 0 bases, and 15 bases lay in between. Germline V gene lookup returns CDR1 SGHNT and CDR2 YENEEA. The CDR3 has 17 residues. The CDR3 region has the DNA TGTGCCAGCAGCTTGGGCACGGACTTGAGCTCCTACAATGAGCAGTTCTTC. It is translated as CASSLGTDLSSYNEQFF.

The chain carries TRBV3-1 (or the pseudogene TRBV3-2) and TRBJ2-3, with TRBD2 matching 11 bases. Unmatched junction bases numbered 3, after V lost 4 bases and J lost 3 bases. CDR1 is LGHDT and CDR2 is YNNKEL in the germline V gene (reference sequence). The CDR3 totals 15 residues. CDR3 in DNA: TGTGCCAGCAGCCCTCGACTAGCGGGGACAGATACGCAGTATTTT. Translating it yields CASSPRLAGTDTQYF.

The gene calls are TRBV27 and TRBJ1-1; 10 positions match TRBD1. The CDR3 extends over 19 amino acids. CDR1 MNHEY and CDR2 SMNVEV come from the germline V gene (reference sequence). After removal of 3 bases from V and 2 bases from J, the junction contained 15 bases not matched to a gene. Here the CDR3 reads CASSLKFPGGQGRNTEAFF. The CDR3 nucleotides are TGTGCCAGCAGTTTGAAATTCCCGGGGGGACAGGGGCGAAACACTGAAGCTTTCTTT.

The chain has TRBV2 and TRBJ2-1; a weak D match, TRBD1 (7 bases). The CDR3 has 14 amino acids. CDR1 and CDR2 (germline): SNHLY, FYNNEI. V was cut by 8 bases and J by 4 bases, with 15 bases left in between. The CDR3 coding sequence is TGTGCCAGCCTCGGCAGGGGGAGGTACAATGAGCAGTTCTTC. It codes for CASLGRGRYNEQFF.

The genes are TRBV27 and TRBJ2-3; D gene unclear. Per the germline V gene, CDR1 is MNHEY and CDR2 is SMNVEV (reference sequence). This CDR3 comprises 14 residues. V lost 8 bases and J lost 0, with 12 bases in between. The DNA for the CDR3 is TGTGCCAGCTCCGTTATTACTAGCACAGATACGCAGTATTTT. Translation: CASSVITSTDTQYF.

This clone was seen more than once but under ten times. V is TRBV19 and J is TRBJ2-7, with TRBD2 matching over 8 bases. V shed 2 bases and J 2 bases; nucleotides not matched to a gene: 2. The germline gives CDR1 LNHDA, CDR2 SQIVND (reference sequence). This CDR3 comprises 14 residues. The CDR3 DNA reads TGTGCCAGTAGTATAACTAGCGGCCCCTACGAGCAGTACTTC. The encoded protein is CASSITSGPYEQYF.

As DNA, the CDR3 is TGTGCCAGCAGCCAGGGACAGACTACTCCCCTCCACTTT. Translating gives CASSQGQTTPLHF. The chain links TRBV7-3 to TRBJ1-6; 7 bases line up with TRBD1. The V and J ends lost 5 bases and 13 bases, in that order; junction bases with no gene match: 8. Germline values: CDR1 SGHTA, CDR2 FQGTGA. This CDR3 is built from 13 residues.

The CDR3 region is CASSLTLNSNYGYTF. The CDR3 DNA reads TGTGCCAGCAGCTTAACGCTCAACTCTAACTATGGCTACACCTTC. The chain recombines TRBV7-2 with TRBJ1-2; D remains unclear. Looked up from germline, CDR1 is SGHTA and CDR2 is FQGNSA. The CDR3 spans 15 residues. V lost 2 bases to trimming and J lost 0 bases, with 10 bases between them. Variable domain in full (rest from reference TRBV7-2 and TRBJ1-2): GAGVSQSPSNKVTEKGKDVELRCDPISGHTALYWYRQSLGQGLEFLIYFQGNSAPDKSGLPSDRFSAERTGGSVSTLTIQRTQQEDSAVYLCASSLTLNSNYGYTFGSGTRLTVV.

The DNA for the CDR3 is TGCGCCAGCAGCTTGATGGGGGTCGGGGGAACTGAAGCTTTCTTT. As protein: CASSLMGVGGTEAFF. The J gene is TRBJ1-1, the V gene TRBV5-1; tentatively, D is TRBD1 (5 bases). CDR3 length: 15 residues. Germline loops: CDR1 SGHRS, CDR2 YFSETQ. V was clipped by 1 base and J by 5 bases, with 15 bases between them.

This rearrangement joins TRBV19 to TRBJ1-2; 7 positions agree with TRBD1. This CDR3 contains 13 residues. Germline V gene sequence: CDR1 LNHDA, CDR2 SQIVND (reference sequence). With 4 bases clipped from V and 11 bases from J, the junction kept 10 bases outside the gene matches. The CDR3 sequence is CASSTRGTAGYTF. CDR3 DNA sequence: TGTGCCAGTAGTACCCGCGGGACAGCCGGGTACACCTTC.

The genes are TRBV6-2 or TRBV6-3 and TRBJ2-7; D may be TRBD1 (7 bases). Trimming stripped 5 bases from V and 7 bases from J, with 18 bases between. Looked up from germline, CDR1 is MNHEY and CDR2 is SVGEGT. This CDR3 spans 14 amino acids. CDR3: CASSRGGGTEEQYF. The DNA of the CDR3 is TGTGCCAGCAGTCGCGGAGGGGGCACCGAAGAGCAGTACTTC.